Listed below are T cell receptor beta chains from one sample, sequenced in a study of T cell responses to AZD1222 COVID-19 vaccine. Sequencing was performed with immunoSEQ multiplex PCR; in TCRdb, only in-frame clones are kept and a portion is missing. The sample has 200,000 or so clones, about 89% seen once. Sequencing used peripheral blood, obtained on day 0 of MenACWY control vaccination. All receptors derive from an adult in good health. CDR3s include the opening cysteine and the closing phenylalanine or tryptophan. D genes are given only for firm matches. Size is stated for part of the rows, as once, few or many counts, or as a class when the clone is expanded.

TRBJ2-2,TRBV27,-,16,-,CASSPLRDSIEGELFF,TGTGCCAGCAGCCCGCTCCGGGACTCAATCGAAGGGGAGCTGTTTTTT
TRBJ1-2,TRBV20-1,-,11,-,CSVTQPYGYTF,TGCAGCGTGACTCAACCGTATGGCTACACCTTC
TRBJ1-2,TRBV3-1/TRBV3-2,-,14,TRBD1,CASSQVGQNYGYTF,TGTGCCAGCAGCCAAGTGGGACAGAACTATGGCTACACCTTC
TRBJ2-7,TRBV9,-,18,TRBD1,CASSAGTAELGVSYEQYF,TGTGCCAGCAGCGCCGGGACAGCCGAGTTGGGGGTCTCCTACGAGCAGTACTTC
TRBJ1-2,TRBV5-5,-,14,-,CASSLATDNYGYTF,TGTGCCAGCAGCTTGGCTACAGATAACTATGGCTACACCTTC
TRBJ1-2,TRBV14,-,12,-,CASSQDFYGYTF,TGTGCCAGCAGCCAAGATTTCTATGGCTACACCTTC
TRBJ1-2,TRBV5-5,-,16,TRBD1,CASSLYQGAANYGYTF,TGTGCCAGCAGCTTGTATCAGGGGGCGGCTAACTATGGCTACACCTTC
TRBJ1-5,TRBV6-6,-,15,TRBD1,CASSFRTGGSQPQHF,TGTGCCAGCAGCTTTAGGACAGGGGGGAGTCAGCCCCAGCATTTT
TRBJ1-3,TRBV4-3,-,16,-,CASSQVEGGSGNTIYF,TGCGCCAGCAGCCAAGTTGAGGGGGGCTCTGGAAACACCATATATTTT
TRBJ1-2,TRBV7-2,few,12,-,CASSLGKYGYTF,TGTGCCAGCAGCTTAGGGAAATATGGCTACACCTTC
TRBJ1-5,TRBV2,-,15,-,CASSEGGYSNQPQHF,TGTGCCAGCAGTGAAGGCGGATATAGCAATCAGCCCCAGCATTTT
TRBJ2-7,TRBV6-7,-,16,TRBD2,CASSYGAGGPPYEQYF,TGTGCCAGCAGTTACGGAGCGGGAGGGCCCCCCTACGAGCAGTACTTC
TRBJ2-7,TRBV7-2,-,16,TRBD1,CASSPSGTGISYEQYF,TGTGCCAGCAGTCCATCTGGGACAGGGATCTCCTACGAGCAGTACTTC
TRBJ2-7,TRBV7-8,-,15,TRBD2,CASSHRDYRTYEQYF,TGTGCCAGCAGCCATCGGGACTACCGAACCTACGAGCAGTACTTC
TRBJ2-2,TRBV5-1,-,16,-,CASSLGGGGTSGELFF,TGCGCCAGCAGCTTGGGTGGCGGGGGCACGTCCGGGGAGCTGTTTTTT
TRBJ2-2,TRBV7-9,-,15,-,CASSLTAGNTGELFF,TGTGCCAGCAGCTTAACCGCGGGAAACACCGGGGAGCTGTTTTTT
TRBJ1-5,TRBV28,-,14,-,CASSPRTGVQPQHF,TGTGCCAGCAGTCCCCGTACGGGGGTTCAGCCCCAGCATTTT